This record covers a single T cell receptor beta chain. The target antigen is unknown. CDR3 length equals 13 residues. Germline V CDR1 and CDR2: DFQATT, SNEGSKA (reference sequence). V lost 6 bases and J 2 bases, leaving 14 bases between the germline ends. This sample stems from a study of CD8 T cells in ankylosing spondylitis. Study results and caveats: Blood from ankylosing spondylitis patients appeared to carry a characteristic roughly 8-variant TCR beta motif. Several of the motif variants were reported before in synovial fluid and blood from reactive arthritis. The authors reported significant enrichment of disease-linked clones in matched ankylosing spondylitis synovial fluid. Disease-linked clones were found to be CD8+ and relatively rare in peripheral blood.

TCR beta libraries were made by quantitative 5'-RACE with molecular barcodes. TCRdb reanalysed the 5' RACE reads using MiXCR and keeps one entry per CDR3 protein. The sample has roughly 400,000 distinct CDR3 sequences; about 22% are singletons. V and J are TRBV20-1 and TRBJ2-7, with D tentatively TRBD1 or TRBD2 (5 bases each). This clonotype was sampled from a male donor with ankylosing spondylitis. The sample consisted of blood, either unsorted or a sorted T cell fraction (not recorded which). CDR3 nucleotides: TGCAGTGCGCCCTGGGGGACCACCTACGAGCAGTACTTC. Translation: CSAPWGTTYEQYF.